The 4 T cell receptor beta chains listed next were all sequenced from one sample in a study of blood T cell repertoires in COVID-19. Profiled with immunoSEQ multiplex PCR; TCRdb holds only in-frame clones, not every one. The data show more than 300,000 clones, around 83% seen once. The sample taken for sequencing was PBMCs or T cells enriched from blood (not recorded which). These receptors were taken from a woman aged 45-65 years who had recovered from COVID-19.

The V and J genes are TRBV7-9 and TRBJ2-5; 7 bases match TRBD2. The V and J ends lost 4 bases and 5 bases, in that order; junction bases with no gene match: 7. The CDR3 length is 14 residues. CDR1 is SEHNR and CDR2 is FQNEAQ in the germline V gene (reference sequence). CDR3 bases: TGTGCCAGCAGCTCCGGACTAGACGGGGAGACCCAGTACTTC. It encodes CASSSGLDGETQYF.

The chain has TRBV10-3 and TRBJ1-1, with 11 nucleotides matching TRBD1. This CDR3 contains 15 residues. Germline CDR1 ENHRY, CDR2 SYGVKD. V trimming: 10 bases; J trimming: 5 bases; junction bases outside the gene matches: 12. The CDR3 reads CATLYGTGGRTEAFF. The CDR3 region has the DNA TGTGCCACCCTCTACGGGACAGGGGGAAGAACTGAAGCTTTCTTT.

This clone has just a few counts. The rearrangement uses TRBV27 and TRBJ1-3; no clear D gene. The germline V and J ends were trimmed by 3 bases and 4 bases, with 10 bases remaining between them. The CDR3 length is 14 residues. The germline CDR1 and CDR2 sequences are MNHEY and SMNVEV (reference sequence). CDR3 DNA: TGTGCCAGCAGTTTCAGTGGGCCCGGAAACACCATATATTTT. Its protein is CASSFSGPGNTIYF.

The V gene is TRBV5-1, the J gene TRBJ1-1; 8 bases match TRBD1. CDR1 SGHRS and CDR2 YFSETQ come from the germline V gene. This CDR3 is 14 amino acids long. The V segment lost 4 bases and the J segment 1 base; nucleotides outside the gene matches: 3. Here the CDR3 reads CASSPDRANTEAFF. The CDR3 nucleotides read TGCGCCAGCAGCCCGGACAGGGCGAACACTGAAGCTTTCTTT.